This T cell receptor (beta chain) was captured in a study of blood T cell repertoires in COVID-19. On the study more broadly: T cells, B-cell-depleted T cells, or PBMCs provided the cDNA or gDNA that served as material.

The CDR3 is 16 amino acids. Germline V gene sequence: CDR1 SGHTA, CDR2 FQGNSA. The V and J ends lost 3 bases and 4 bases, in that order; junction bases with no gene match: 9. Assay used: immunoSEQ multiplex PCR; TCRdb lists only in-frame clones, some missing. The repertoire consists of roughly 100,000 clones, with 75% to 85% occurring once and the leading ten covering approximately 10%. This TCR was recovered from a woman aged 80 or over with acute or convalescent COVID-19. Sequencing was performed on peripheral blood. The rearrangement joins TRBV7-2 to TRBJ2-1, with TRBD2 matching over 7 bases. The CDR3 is CASSLGGTGGYNEQFF. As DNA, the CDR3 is TGTGCCAGCAGCTTGGGAGGAACCGGGGGGTACAATGAGCAGTTCTTC.